The clone carrying this TCR beta chain was seen a few times. As yet, its antigen is unknown. This sample was included in a study of graft-versus-host responses after intestinal transplantation. Study information: Grafts were multivisceral, liver-intestinal, or isolated intestinal. Study-wide findings and caveats: Researchers found peak circulating GvH clone levels linked to early post-transplant HvG declines.

J lost 10 bases, V lost 6 bases, and 13 bases had no gene match. Per the germline V gene, CDR1 is SEHNR and CDR2 is FQNEAQ (reference sequence). CDR3 size: 16 residues. Assay: immunoSEQ multiplex PCR; the TCRdb copy retains only in-frame clones and omits some. The data contain under 90,000 clones, around 90% of them singletons. Here the sequenced sample was unstimulated CD8+ T cells sorted from spleen or lymph node cells, taken before transplant. This chain links TRBV7-9 with TRBJ1-6, with 9 bases lining up with TRBD1. The TCR was taken from a human donor who was the organ donor for an intestinal transplant. The CDR3 DNA follows: TGTGCCAGCAGATACGAACAGGGGGCTGAAGCATCACCCCTCCACTTT. It translates to CASRYEQGAEASPLHF. Looking up the rest from reference TRBV7-9 and TRBJ1-6 gives the full variable domain: DTGVSQNPRHKITKRGQNVTFRCDPISEHNRLYWYRQTLGQGPEFLTYFQNEAQLEKSRLLSDRFSAERPKGSFSTLEIQRTEQGDSAMYLCASRYEQGAEASPLHFGNGTRLTVT.